This record looks at one T cell receptor (beta chain) sequence and its context. Its antigen is not identified. V lost 7 bases, J lost 2 bases, and 10 bases stayed unmatched. The CDR3 extends over 16 amino acids. Germline values: CDR1 SNHLY, CDR2 FYNNEI. The sample originates from a study of identical twins. The study's findings and limits: Weaker excess twin sharing was seen among beta out-of-frame sequences. For monozygotic twins, models underestimated out-of-frame TCR alpha sharing.

TCRdb reprocessed the 5' RACE reads via MiXCR and lists one record per CDR3 protein. The data show about 550,000 distinct CDR3 sequences, about a fifth seen once. The sample was also reused in another study, on yellow fever vaccine responses in identical twins.

Input material: CD4+ T cells sorted from blood. This clonotype was sampled from a woman aged 18-29 years in good health. The chain carries TRBV2 and TRBJ2-3; TRBD2 matches 9 bases. The CDR3 DNA sequence: TGTGCCAGCATTTTTGCGGGAGGGCCTTCCACAGATACGCAGTATTTT. Translated, it gives CASIFAGGPSTDTQYF. Looking up the rest from reference TRBV2 and TRBJ2-3 gives the full variable domain: EPEVTQTPSHQVTQMGQEVILRCVPISNHLYFYWYRQILGQKVEFLVSFYNNEISEKSEIFDDQFSVERPDGSNFTLKIRSTKLEDSAMYFCASIFAGGPSTDTQYFGPGTRLTVL.